A single sample is the source of the 16 T cell receptor beta chains below, sequenced in a study of blood T cell repertoires in COVID-19. The assay was immunoSEQ multiplex PCR, and TCRdb's table has in-frame clones only and misses some. In the table there are a few hundred thousand clones, around 88% of which are singletons. Sequenced input: peripheral blood. The source is a woman in her forties or fifties with COVID-19, enrolled during active disease.

The rearrangement links TRBV27 to TRBJ2-7; 8 bases map to TRBD1. The V segment lost 2 bases and the J segment 5 bases; nucleotides outside the gene matches: 8. This CDR3 is 15 amino acids long. The germline gives CDR1 MNHEY, CDR2 SMNVEV (reference sequence). The CDR3 reads CASSLTQGAPNEQYF. CDR3 in DNA: TGTGCCAGCAGTTTAACTCAGGGGGCGCCGAACGAGCAGTACTTC.

The rearrangement links TRBV14 to TRBJ2-1; no clear D gene. Germline V gene data show CDR1 as SGHDN and CDR2 as FVKESK. The CDR3 consists of 15 residues. V dropped 4 bases and J dropped 4 bases, with 14 bases sitting between them. In DNA form, the CDR3 reads TGTGCCAGCAGCCGATCGGCGGAACCGTACAATGAGCAGTTCTTC. Protein sequence: CASSRSAEPYNEQFF.

The genes are TRBV11-2 and TRBJ1-1; D is unresolved. V was clipped by 3 bases and J by 9 bases, with 11 bases between them. This CDR3 is 12 amino acids long. Germline V gene sequence: CDR1 SGHAT, CDR2 FQNNGV. CDR3 amino acids: CASSFGEFKAFF. CDR3 sequence (DNA): TGTGCCAGCAGCTTCGGGGAGTTTAAAGCTTTCTTT.

The CDR3 loop reads CASSLVALAGREQYF. In DNA, the CDR3 is TGTGCCAGCAGCTTGGTAGCACTAGCGGGGAGGGAGCAGTACTTC. This rearrangement joins TRBV5-6 to TRBJ2-7, with 10 bases fitting TRBD2. The CDR3 has 15 amino acids. J lost 7 bases, V lost 0 bases, and 7 bases had no gene match. Germline lookup yields CDR1 SGHDT and CDR2 YYEEEE. Complete variable domain (other parts from reference TRBV5-6 and TRBJ2-7): DAGVTQSPTHLIKTRGQQVTLRCSPKSGHDTVSWYQQALGQGPQFIFQYYEEEERQRGNFPDRFSGHQFPNYSSELNVNALLLGDSALYLCASSLVALAGREQYFGPGTRLTVT.

J is TRBJ1-5 and V is TRBV7-2, with 8 bases matching TRBD1. This CDR3 is built from 13 residues. The germline V gene encodes CDR1 SGHTA and CDR2 FQGNSA. V trimming: 5 bases; J trimming: 7 bases; junction bases outside the gene matches: 4. Here the CDR3 DNA reads TGTGCCAGCAGCCCCCAGGGGGCCCAGCCCCAGCATTTT. As protein: CASSPQGAQPQHF.

The chain carries TRBV7-7 and TRBJ1-6; TRBD1 is a possible D gene (5 bases). The germline V and J ends were trimmed by 1 base and 10 bases, with 11 bases remaining between them. The CDR3 has 14 residues. Germline V gene sequence: CDR1 SSHAT, CDR2 FNYEAQ (reference sequence). This CDR3 reads CASSLDSGGSPLHF. The CDR3 nucleotides read TGTGCCAGCAGCTTAGACTCTGGGGGGTCACCCCTCCACTTT. The full variable domain, its missing parts supplied by reference TRBV7-7 and TRBJ1-6, is GAGVSQSPRYKVTKRGQDVTLRCDPISSHATLYWYQQALGQGPEFLTYFNYEAQPDKSGLPSDRFSAERPEGSISTLTIQRTEQRDSAMYRCASSLDSGGSPLHFGNGTRLTVT.

This clone appeared a single time. The chain employs TRBV7-3 and TRBJ1-1; TRBD1 is a possible D gene (5 bases). Trimming cost V 4 bases and J 4 bases, with 10 bases left between them. Germline V lookup: CDR1 SGHTA, CDR2 FQGTGA. This CDR3 is 13 amino acids long. This CDR3 reads CASSSQGSTEAFF. The CDR3 coding sequence is TGTGCCAGCAGCTCGCAGGGTTCCACTGAAGCTTTCTTT.

V is TRBV12-3 or TRBV12-4 and J is TRBJ1-1, with TRBD1 as a possible D gene (5 bases). This CDR3 comprises 11 residues. V was trimmed by 5 bases and J by 5 bases, leaving 6 bases between them. DNA of the CDR3: TGTGCCAGCAGTGCAGGGACTGAAGCTTTCTTT. Amino acid sequence: CASSAGTEAFF.

The genes are TRBV19 and TRBJ1-5; 8 bases map to TRBD1. There are 15 residues in the CDR3. With V trimmed by 9 bases and J by 4 bases, 11 bases remained unmatched. The germline gives CDR1 LNHDA, CDR2 SQIVND (reference sequence). The CDR3 nucleotides are TGTGCCAGCTTGGGCAGGGGGCTCGGGAATCAGCCCCAGCATTTT. Protein sequence: CASLGRGLGNQPQHF.

This clone was counted a single time. The gene calls are TRBV5-1 and TRBJ1-5, with a weak D call TRBD1 (5 bases). Trimming took 0 bases from V and 3 from J, leaving 10 bases between them. CDR1 SGHRS and CDR2 YFSETQ come from the germline V gene. This CDR3 has 15 residues. CDR3 region: CASSLEGLHNQPQHF. The CDR3 bases are TGCGCCAGCAGCTTGGAGGGACTTCACAATCAGCCCCAGCATTTT.

For this clone: Different DNA sequences within this sample yield the same CDR3. The J gene is TRBJ2-7, the V gene TRBV3-1 (or the pseudogene TRBV3-2); 7 bases map to TRBD1. CDR1 is LGHDT and CDR2 is YNNKEL in the germline V gene (reference sequence). With 5 bases clipped from V and 0 bases from J, the junction kept 4 bases outside the gene matches. This CDR3 spans 14 amino acids. The CDR3 region has the DNA TGTGCCAGCAGCTCCGGGACAGACTCCTACGAGCAGTACTTC. Translation: CASSSGTDSYEQYF.

V and J are TRBV30 and TRBJ1-2; maybe TRBD1 (5 bases). Germline assignment: CDR1 GTSNPN and CDR2 SVGIG (reference sequence). The germline V and J ends were trimmed by 3 bases and 4 bases, with 12 bases remaining between them. The CDR3 runs to 13 residues. CDR3 DNA sequence: TGTGCCTGGAGACAGGATTTAAGCTATGGCTACACCTTC. This translates into CAWRQDLSYGYTF.

Only a few counts were recorded for this clone. The J gene is TRBJ2-1, the V gene TRBV24-1, with TRBD2 matching 7 bases. V gave up 3 bases and J gave up 3 bases; unmatched junction bases: 13. Germline V gene data show CDR1 as KGHDR and CDR2 as SFDVKD. This CDR3 comprises 18 residues. Here the CDR3 reads CATSDATTREGSYNEQFF. DNA of the CDR3: TGTGCCACCAGTGATGCGACAACGAGGGAGGGAAGCTACAATGAGCAGTTCTTC.

The J gene is TRBJ1-5, the V gene TRBV21-1. TRBV21-1 is deemed a pseudogene. CDR3 length: 15 residues. DNA of the CDR3: TGTGCCAGCAGCCCCCTCTCGAGGCGGAATCAGCCCCAGCATTTT. Protein: CASSPLSRRNQPQHF.

The chain carries TRBV3-1 (or the pseudogene TRBV3-2) and TRBJ2-7; 8 bases fit TRBD2. With 1 base clipped from V and 6 bases from J, the junction kept 11 bases outside the gene matches. CDR3 length equals 16 residues. Per the germline V gene, CDR1 is LGHDT and CDR2 is YNNKEL (reference sequence). DNA for the CDR3: TGTGCCAGCAGCCAAGCTCTAAGCGGGGGTCTGATCGAGCAGTACTTC. Its translation: CASSQALSGGLIEQYF.

This rearrangement joins TRBV5-8 to TRBJ2-7; D may be TRBD1 (5 bases). Germline V gene data show CDR1 as SGHTS and CDR2 as YDEGEE. Trimming removed 0 bases from V and 0 bases from J, with 7 bases in between. The CDR3 spans 14 residues. The CDR3 here is CASSLARDSYEQYF. The CDR3 nucleotides read TGTGCCAGCAGCTTGGCCAGGGACTCCTACGAGCAGTACTTC. Using reference TRBV5-8 and TRBJ2-7 for the parts outside the CDR3, the full variable domain is EAGVTQSPTHLIKTRGQQATLRCSPISGHTSVYWYQQALGLGLQFLLWYDEGEERNRGNFPPRFSGRQFPNYSSELNVNALELEDSALYLCASSLARDSYEQYFGPGTRLTVT.